Included here is one T cell receptor (beta chain) sequence, with context. What it binds is not known. These data are taken from a study of CD8+ T cells in alopecia areata. Across the study: The study gave treated patients oral tofacitinib at 5 to 10 mg twice daily. Tofacitinib exposure lasted 6 to 18 months, followed by 6 months off drug. Notes on the study in general: Especially in alopecia totalis/universalis, lesional scalp showed greater clonality than normal scalp did. Although TCR sharing was seen in mice, sharing across patients was less clear, possibly for HLA-related reasons.

Once RNA had been extracted, it was reverse transcribed into cDNA to act as the sequencing template. Using immunoSEQ multiplex PCR, the repertoire was profiled, and TCRdb retains in-frame clones only, with some absent. Found here are about 11,000 clones, 55% to 65% of them singletons; the top ten hold around 8%. Peripheral blood, together with lesional scalp punch biopsies, was collected from alopecia areata patients. This CDR3 is built from 14 residues. Per germline, CDR1 LNHNV and CDR2 YYDKDF (reference sequence). V was clipped by 0 bases and J by 1 base, with 6 bases between them. The genes are TRBV15 and TRBJ1-1; D gene uncertain. Specimen: skin, collected at week 0. This receptor was obtained from a human donor with alopecia areata. The DNA for the CDR3 is TGTGCCACCAGCAGAGATAAGTCGAACACTGAAGCTTTCTTT. Amino acids: CATSRDKSNTEAFF.